The present entry profiles one T cell receptor (beta chain) with its context. The antigen remains undetermined. Every single patient, without exception, relapsed after autologous stem cell transplantation, and brentuximab vedotin exposure varied. It was by magnetic negative selection that CD4+ T cells were purified from thawed PBMCs. Generated by immunoSEQ multiplex PCR, the TCRdb table keeps only in-frame clones and is missing some. The profile covers 25,000 or so clones, with around 80% appearing a single time and just under 2.5% taken by the ten largest. This sample is part of a study of PD-1 blockade in classical Hodgkin lymphoma. Whole-study context: Administration of nivolumab to patients was at 3 mg/kg intravenously every 2 weeks. Regarding the study as a whole: Newly diagnosed patients reportedly trailed healthy donors in baseline TCR diversity.

This TCR came from a human donor with classical Hodgkin lymphoma. The sample consisted of CD4+ T cells from blood, taken at baseline.

The CDR3 DNA follows: TGTGCCAGCATTCTGGATGTGGGGGGCCGCAATGAGCAGTTCTTC. The encoded protein is CASILDVGGRNEQFF. The chain is built from TRBV7-2 and TRBJ2-1; the D gene could be TRBD1 or TRBD2 (6 bases each). Trimming left V 7 bases short and J 6 bases short, with 19 bases between. The CDR3 extends over 15 amino acids. Germline CDR1 reads SGHTA; CDR2 reads FQGNSA.